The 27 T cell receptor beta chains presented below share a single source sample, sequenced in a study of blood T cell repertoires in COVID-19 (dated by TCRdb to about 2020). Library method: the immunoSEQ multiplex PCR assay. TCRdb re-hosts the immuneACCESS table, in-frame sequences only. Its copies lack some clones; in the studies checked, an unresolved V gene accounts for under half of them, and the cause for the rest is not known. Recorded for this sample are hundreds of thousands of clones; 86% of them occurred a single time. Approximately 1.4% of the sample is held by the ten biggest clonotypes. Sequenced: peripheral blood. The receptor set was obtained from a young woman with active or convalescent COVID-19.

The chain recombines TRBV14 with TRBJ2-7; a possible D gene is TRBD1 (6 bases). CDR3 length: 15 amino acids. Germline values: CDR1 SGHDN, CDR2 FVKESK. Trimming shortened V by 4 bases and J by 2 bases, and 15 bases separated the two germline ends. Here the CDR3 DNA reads TGTGCCAGCAGCCGGGGGCAGGGGCTACCCTACGAGCAGTACTTC. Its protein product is CASSRGQGLPYEQYF. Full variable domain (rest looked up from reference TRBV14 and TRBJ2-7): EAGVTQFPSHSVIEKGQTVTLRCDPISGHDNLYWYRRVMGKEIKFLLHFVKESKQDESGMPNNRFLAERTGGTYSTLKVQPAELEDSGVYFCASSRGQGLPYEQYFGPGTRLTVT.

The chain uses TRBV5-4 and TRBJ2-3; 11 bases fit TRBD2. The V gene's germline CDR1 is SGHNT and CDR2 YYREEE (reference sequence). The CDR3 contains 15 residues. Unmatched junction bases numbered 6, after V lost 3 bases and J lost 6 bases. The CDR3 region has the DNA TGTGCCAGCAGCTCCGGGGTAGCGGGGGGGGATACGCAGTATTTT. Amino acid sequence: CASSSGVAGGDTQYF.

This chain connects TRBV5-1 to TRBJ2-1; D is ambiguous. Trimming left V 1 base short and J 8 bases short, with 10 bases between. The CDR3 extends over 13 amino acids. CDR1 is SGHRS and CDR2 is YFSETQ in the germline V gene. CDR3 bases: TGCGCCAGCAGCTTGCAGGCGCCAGATGAGCAGTTCTTC. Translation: CASSLQAPDEQFF.

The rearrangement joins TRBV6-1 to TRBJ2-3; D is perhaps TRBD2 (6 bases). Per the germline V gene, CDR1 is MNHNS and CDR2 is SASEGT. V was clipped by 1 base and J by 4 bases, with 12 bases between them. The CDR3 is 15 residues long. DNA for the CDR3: TGTGCCAGCAGTGAAGAGGCGGGGTCGGCAGATACGCAGTATTTT. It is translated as CASSEEAGSADTQYF.

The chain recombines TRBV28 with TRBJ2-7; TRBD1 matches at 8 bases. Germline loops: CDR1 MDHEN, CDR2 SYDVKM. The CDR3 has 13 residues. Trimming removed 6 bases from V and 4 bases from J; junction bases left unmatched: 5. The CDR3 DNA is TGTGCCAGCAGGATACAGGGGGTATACGAGCAGTACTTC. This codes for CASRIQGVYEQYF.

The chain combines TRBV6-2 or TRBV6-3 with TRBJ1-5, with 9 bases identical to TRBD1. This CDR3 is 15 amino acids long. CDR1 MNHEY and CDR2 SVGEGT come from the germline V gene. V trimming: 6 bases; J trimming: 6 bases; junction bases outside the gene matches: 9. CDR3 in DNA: TGTGCCAGCAGACCTTGGACAGGGGTGGGTCAGCCCCAGCATTTT. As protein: CASRPWTGVGQPQHF.

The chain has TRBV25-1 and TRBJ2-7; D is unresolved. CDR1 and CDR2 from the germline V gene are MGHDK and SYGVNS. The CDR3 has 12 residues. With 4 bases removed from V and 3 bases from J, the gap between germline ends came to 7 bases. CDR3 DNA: TGTGCCAGCAGTGCCCGTTACTACGAGCAGTACTTC. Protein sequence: CASSARYYEQYF.

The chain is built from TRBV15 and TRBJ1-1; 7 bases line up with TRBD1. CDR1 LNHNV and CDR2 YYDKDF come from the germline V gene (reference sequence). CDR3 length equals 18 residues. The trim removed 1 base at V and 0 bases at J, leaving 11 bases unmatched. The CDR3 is CATSRAFRGYIMNTEAFF. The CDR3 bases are TGTGCCACCAGCAGAGCGTTCAGGGGGTATATCATGAACACTGAAGCTTTCTTT.

The CDR3 region is CASSLWSGTGHYEQYF. CDR3 DNA: TGTGCCAGCAGTTTGTGGTCGGGGACAGGCCACTACGAGCAGTACTTC. The rearrangement uses TRBV27 and TRBJ2-7, with 8 bases identical to TRBD1. Germline-derived CDR1 and CDR2 are MNHEY and SMNVEV (reference sequence). This CDR3 has 16 residues. V trimming: 3 bases; J trimming: 3 bases; junction bases outside the gene matches: 10.

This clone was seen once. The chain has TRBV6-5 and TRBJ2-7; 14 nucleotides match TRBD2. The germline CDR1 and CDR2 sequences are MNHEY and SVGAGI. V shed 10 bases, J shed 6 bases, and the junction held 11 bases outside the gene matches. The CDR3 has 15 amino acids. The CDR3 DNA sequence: TGTGCCAACCCCGGACTAGCGGGGGGCCATGGCGAGCAGTACTTC. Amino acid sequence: CANPGLAGGHGEQYF.

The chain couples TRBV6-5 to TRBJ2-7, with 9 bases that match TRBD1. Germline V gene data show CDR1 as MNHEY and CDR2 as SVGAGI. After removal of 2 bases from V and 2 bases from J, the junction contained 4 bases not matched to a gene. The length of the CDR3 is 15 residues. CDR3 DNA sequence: TGTGCCAGCAGTTACGGACAGGGGCAAACCTACGAGCAGTACTTC. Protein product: CASSYGQGQTYEQYF.

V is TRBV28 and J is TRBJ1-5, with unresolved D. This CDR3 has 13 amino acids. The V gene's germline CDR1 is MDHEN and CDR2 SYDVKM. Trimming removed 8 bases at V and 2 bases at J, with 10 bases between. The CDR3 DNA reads TGTGCCAGCCGACTTTCAGGCAATCAGCCCCAGCATTTT. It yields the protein CASRLSGNQPQHF.

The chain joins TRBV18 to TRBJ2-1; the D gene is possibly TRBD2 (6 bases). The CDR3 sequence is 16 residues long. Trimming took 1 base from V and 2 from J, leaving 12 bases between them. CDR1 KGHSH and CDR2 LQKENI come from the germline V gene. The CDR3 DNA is TGTGCCAGCTCACCACGCGGGGAAATGGCCTACAATGAGCAGTTCTTC. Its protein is CASSPRGEMAYNEQFF.

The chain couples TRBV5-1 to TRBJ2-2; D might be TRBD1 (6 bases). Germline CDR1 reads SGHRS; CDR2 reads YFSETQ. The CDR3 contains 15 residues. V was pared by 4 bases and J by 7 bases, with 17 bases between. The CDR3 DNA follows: TGCGCCAGCAGCCCGGGGCACCGAGGGGGCGGGGAGCTGTTTTTT. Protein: CASSPGHRGGGELFF. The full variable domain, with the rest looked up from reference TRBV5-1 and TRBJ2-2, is KAGVTQTPRYLIKTRGQQVTLSCSPISGHRSVSWYQQTPGQGLQFLFEYFSETQRNKGNFPGRFSGRQFSNSRSEMNVSTLELGDSALYLCASSPGHRGGGELFFGEGSRLTVL.

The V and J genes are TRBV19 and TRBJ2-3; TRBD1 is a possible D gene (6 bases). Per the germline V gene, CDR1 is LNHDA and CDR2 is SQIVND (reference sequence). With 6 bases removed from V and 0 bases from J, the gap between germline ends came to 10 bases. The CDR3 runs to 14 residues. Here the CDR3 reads CASRVQGSTDTQYF. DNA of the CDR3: TGTGCCAGTAGAGTACAGGGCAGCACAGATACGCAGTATTTT.

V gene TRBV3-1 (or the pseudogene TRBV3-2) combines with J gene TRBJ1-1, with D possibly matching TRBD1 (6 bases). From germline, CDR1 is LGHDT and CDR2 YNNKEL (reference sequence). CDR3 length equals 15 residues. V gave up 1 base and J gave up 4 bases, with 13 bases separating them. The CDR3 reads CASSQVQGFGTEAFF. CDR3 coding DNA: TGTGCCAGCAGCCAAGTACAGGGTTTTGGCACTGAAGCTTTCTTT.

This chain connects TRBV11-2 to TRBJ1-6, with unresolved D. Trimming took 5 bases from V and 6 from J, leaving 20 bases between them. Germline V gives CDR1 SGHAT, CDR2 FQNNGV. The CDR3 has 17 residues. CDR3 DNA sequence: TGTGCCAGCAGCCTCCCCTTCGAGAGGGTTGGTAATTCACCCCTCCACTTT. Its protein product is CASSLPFERVGNSPLHF.

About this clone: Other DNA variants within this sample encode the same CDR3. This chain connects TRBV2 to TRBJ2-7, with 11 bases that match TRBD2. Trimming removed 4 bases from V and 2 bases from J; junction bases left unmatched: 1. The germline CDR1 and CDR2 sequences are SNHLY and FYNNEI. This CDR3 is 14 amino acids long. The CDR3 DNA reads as TGTGCCAGCAGTGCACTAGCGGGGGCCTACGAGCAGTACTTC. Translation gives CASSALAGAYEQYF.

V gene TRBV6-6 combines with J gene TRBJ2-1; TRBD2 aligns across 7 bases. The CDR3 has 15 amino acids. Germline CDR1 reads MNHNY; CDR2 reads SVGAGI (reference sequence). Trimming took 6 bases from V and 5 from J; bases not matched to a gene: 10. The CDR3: CASSPSGAGNNEQFF. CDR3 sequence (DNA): TGTGCCAGCAGCCCAAGCGGGGCCGGGAACAATGAGCAGTTCTTC.

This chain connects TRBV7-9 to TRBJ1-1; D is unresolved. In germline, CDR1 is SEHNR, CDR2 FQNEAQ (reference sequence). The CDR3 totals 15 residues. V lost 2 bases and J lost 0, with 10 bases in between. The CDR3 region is CASSLSSHMNTEAFF. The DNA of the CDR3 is TGTGCCAGCAGCTTAAGTAGCCACATGAACACTGAAGCTTTCTTT.

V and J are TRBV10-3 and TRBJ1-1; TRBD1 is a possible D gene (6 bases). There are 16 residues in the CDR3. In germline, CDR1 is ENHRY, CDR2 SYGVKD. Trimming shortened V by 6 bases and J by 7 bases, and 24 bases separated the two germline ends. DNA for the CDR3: TGTGCCATCAGAACCAATCAGGGGCGCGAAAGCGGTGAAGCTTTCTTT. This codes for CAIRTNQGRESGEAFF.

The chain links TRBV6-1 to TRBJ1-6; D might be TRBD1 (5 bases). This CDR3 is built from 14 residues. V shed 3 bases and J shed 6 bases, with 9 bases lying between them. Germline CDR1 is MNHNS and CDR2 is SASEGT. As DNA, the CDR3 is TGTGCCAGCAGTGAGGGGACTCTTAATTCACCCCTCCACTTT. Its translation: CASSEGTLNSPLHF.

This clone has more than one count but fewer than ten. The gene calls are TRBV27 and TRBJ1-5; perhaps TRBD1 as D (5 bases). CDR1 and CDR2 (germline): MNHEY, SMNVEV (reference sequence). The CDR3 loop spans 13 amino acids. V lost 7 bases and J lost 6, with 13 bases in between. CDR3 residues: CASTPIGGQPQHF. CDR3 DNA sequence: TGTGCCAGCACCCCTATCGGGGGTCAGCCCCAGCATTTT.

For the CDR3, the DNA is TGCGCCAGCAGCTGGGACAGGGTTGGTGGCTACACCTTC. It yields the protein CASSWDRVGGYTF. The chain is built from TRBV5-1 and TRBJ1-2; TRBD1 agrees at 9 bases. The CDR3 extends over 13 amino acids. Germline CDR1 is SGHRS and CDR2 is YFSETQ. The V gene end was trimmed by 3 bases and the J gene end by 7 bases; junction bases not matched to a gene: 4. Together with reference TRBV5-1 and TRBJ1-2, the CDR3 gives the full variable domain: KAGVTQTPRYLIKTRGQQVTLSCSPISGHRSVSWYQQTPGQGLQFLFEYFSETQRNKGNFPGRFSGRQFSNSRSEMNVSTLELGDSALYLCASSWDRVGGYTFGSGTRLTVV.

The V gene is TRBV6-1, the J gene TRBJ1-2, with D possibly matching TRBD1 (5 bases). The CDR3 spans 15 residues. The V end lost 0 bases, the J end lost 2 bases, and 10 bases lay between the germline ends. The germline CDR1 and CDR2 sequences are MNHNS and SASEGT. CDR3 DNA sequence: TGTGCCAGCAGTGAAGCGGGAGGGGTGAACTATGGCTACACCTTC. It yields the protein CASSEAGGVNYGYTF.

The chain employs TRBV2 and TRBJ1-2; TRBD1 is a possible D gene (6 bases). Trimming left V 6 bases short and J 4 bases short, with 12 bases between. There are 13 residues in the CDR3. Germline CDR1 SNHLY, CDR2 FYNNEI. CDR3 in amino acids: CASRKDSSYGYTF. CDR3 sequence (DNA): TGTGCCAGCAGAAAGGACAGCTCCTATGGCTACACCTTC.

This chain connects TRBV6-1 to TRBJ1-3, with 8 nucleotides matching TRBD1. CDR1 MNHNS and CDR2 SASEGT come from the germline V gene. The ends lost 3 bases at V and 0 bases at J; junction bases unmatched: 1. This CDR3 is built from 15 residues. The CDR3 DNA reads TGTGCCAGCAGTGAGGACAGGGCCTCTGGAAACACCATATATTTT. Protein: CASSEDRASGNTIYF.